This TCR beta chain originates from a study of brain T cells in children with intractable seizures. Study-wide results and caveats: Patients' HCMV serostatus was unknown; virus specificity rests on CDR3 similarity alone.

Some clones are missing from TCRdb's copy, which holds only in-frame ones; the method was immunoSEQ multiplex PCR. The data show 88,000 or so clones, about 90% seen once. Notes on this clone: What it binds is unknown.

Surgery cases with the highest brain T cell transcript signatures were chosen for sequencing. Germline assignment: CDR1 DFQATT and CDR2 SNEGSKA (reference sequence). This CDR3 comprises 11 residues. Trimming stripped 0 bases from V and 7 bases from J, with 6 bases between. The chain joins TRBV20-1 to TRBJ1-2; unclear D gene. The sequencing used peripheral blood, collected at surgery. The receptor's source is a girl aged 2-9 years with Rasmussen encephalitis and intractable seizures. This chain's CDR3 is CSAREKRGYTF. The CDR3 bases are TGCAGTGCTAGAGAAAAGCGTGGCTACACCTTC.